A selection of T cell receptor beta chains follows, all from one sample in a study of blood T cell repertoires in COVID-19. Libraries were prepared by immunoSEQ multiplex PCR; TCRdb keeps only in-frame clonotypes and omits some of them. The sample carries hundreds of thousands of clones, about 87% recorded once. The sample consisted of PBMCs or T cells enriched from blood (not recorded which). The source is a woman aged 50 to 60 who had recovered from COVID-19. The CDR3 runs from the conserved cysteine through the conserved F or W. The D gene is left open where the match is weak. Clone size appears in some rows only: once, few, many, or a class for an expanded clone.

CDR3	DNA	size	J	V	D
CASRGLAGKTPDTQYF	TGTGCCAGCAGAGGACTAGCGGGAAAAACGCCAGATACGCAGTATTTT	NA	TRBJ2-3	TRBV5-5	TRBD2
CASSWEPGTENTEAFF	TGCGCCAGCAGCTGGGAACCCGGGACTGAGAACACTGAAGCTTTCTTT	NA	TRBJ1-1	TRBV5-1	NA
CASSSGQGGTYEQYF	TGTGCCAGCAGCTCGGGACAGGGGGGCACCTACGAGCAGTACTTC	NA	TRBJ2-7	TRBV7-9	TRBD1
CASSSQDRGYTDTQYF	TGTGCCAGCAGCTCACAGGACAGGGGCTACACAGATACGCAGTATTTT	NA	TRBJ2-3	TRBV5-8	TRBD1
CASSLQGAYGYTF	TGTGCCAGCAGCCTCCAGGGGGCCTATGGCTACACCTTC	NA	TRBJ1-2	TRBV7-9	TRBD1
CASSLSRGVNYGYTF	TGTGCCAGCAGCTTGAGCAGGGGGGTCAACTATGGCTACACCTTC	NA	TRBJ1-2	TRBV5-4	TRBD1
CASSTGTGYEQYF	TGTGCCAGCTCAACCGGGACAGGGTACGAGCAGTACTTC	NA	TRBJ2-7	TRBV18	TRBD1
CASSLVVEGGEQYF	TGCGCCAGCAGCTTGGTGGTAGAGGGAGGCGAGCAGTACTTC	once	TRBJ2-7	TRBV5-1	NA
CASCRDRVNSGANVLTF	TGTGCCAGCTGCCGGGACAGGGTCAACTCTGGGGCCAACGTCCTGACTTTC	NA	TRBJ2-6	TRBV2	TRBD1
CASSLLTQNNYGYTF	TGTGCCAGCAGTTTATTAACGCAAAACAATTATGGCTACACCTTC	NA	TRBJ1-2	TRBV5-4	NA